This T cell receptor beta chain emerged from a study of PD-L1 blockade in urothelial cancer. Study details: It was at 3 weeks (second dose) and 6 weeks after treatment start that blood was analyzed.

Libraries were prepared by immunoSEQ multiplex PCR; TCRdb keeps only in-frame clonotypes and omits some of them. This table holds some 120,000 clones, approximately 89% found once. Time point here: peripheral blood 6 weeks after treatment start. The specimen was PBMCs, collected around atezolizumab (anti-PD-L1) treatment. The sequence was obtained from a man aged 55 to 70 with urothelial cancer.

The CDR3 DNA reads as TGTGCCACCAGCAGAGACAAGACTAGCGGGGGAGAAGAGACCCAGTACTTC. It specifies CATSRDKTSGGEETQYF. The chain links TRBV15 to TRBJ2-5, with 12 nucleotides matching TRBD2. The trim removed 0 bases at V and 3 bases at J, leaving 5 bases unmatched. This CDR3 has 17 residues. Germline CDR1 LNHNV, CDR2 YYDKDF (reference sequence).